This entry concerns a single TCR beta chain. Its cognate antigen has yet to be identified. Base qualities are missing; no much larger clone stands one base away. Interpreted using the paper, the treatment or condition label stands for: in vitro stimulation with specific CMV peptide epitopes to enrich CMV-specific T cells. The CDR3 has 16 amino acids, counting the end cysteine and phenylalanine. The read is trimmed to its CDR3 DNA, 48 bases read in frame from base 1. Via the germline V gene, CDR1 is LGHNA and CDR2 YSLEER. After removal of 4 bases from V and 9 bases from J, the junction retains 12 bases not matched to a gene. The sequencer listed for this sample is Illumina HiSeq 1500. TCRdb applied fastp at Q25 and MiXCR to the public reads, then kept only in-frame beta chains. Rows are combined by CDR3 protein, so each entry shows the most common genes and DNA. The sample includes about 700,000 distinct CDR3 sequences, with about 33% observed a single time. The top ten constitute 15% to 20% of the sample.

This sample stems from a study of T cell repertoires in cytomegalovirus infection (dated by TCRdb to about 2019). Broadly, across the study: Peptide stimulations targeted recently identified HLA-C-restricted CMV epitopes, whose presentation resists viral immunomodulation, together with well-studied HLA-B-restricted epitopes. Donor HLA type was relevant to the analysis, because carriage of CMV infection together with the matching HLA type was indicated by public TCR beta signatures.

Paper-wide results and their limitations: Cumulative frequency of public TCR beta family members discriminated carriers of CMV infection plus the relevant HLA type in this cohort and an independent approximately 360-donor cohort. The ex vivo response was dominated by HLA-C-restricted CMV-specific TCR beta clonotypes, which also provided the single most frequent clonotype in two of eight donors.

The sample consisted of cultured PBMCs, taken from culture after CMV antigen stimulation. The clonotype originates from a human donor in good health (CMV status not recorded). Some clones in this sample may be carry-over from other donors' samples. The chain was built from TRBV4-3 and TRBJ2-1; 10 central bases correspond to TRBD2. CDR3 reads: CASSLERLAGASEQFF. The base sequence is TGCGCCAGCAGCCTTGAACGGCTAGCGGGAGCCAGTGAGCAGTTCTTC.